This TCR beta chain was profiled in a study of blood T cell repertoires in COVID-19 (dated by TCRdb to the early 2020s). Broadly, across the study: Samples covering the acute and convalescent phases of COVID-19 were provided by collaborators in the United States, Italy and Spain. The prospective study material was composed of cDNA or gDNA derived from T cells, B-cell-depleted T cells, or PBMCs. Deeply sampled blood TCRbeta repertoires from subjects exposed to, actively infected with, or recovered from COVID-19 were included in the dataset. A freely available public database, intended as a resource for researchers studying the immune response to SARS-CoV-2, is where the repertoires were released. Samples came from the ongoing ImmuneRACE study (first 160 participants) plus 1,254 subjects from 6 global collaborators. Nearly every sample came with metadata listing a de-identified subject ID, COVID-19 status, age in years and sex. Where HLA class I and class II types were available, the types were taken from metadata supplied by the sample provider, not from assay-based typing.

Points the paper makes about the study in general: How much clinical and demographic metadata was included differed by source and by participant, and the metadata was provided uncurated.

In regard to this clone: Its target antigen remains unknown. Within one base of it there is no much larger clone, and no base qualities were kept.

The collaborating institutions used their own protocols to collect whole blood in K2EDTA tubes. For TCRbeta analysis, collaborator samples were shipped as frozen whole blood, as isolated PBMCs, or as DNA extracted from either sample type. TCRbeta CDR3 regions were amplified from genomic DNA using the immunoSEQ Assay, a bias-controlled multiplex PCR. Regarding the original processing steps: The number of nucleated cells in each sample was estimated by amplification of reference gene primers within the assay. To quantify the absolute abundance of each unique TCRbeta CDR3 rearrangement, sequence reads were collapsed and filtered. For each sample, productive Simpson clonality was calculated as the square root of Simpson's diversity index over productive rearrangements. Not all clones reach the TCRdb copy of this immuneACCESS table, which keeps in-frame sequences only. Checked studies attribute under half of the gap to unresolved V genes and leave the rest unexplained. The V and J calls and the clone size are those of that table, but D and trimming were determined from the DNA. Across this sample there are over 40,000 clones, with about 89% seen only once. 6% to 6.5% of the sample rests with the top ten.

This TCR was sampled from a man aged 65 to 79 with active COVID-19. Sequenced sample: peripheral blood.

The CDR3: CASSVSSRGINEKLFF. The DNA sequence is as follows: TGTGCCAGCAGTGTCTCTTCCAGGGGAATTAATGAAAAACTGTTTTTT. The chain was built from TRBV6-1 and TRBJ1-4; 6 matching bases give a weak D call of TRBD1. The V end loses 4 bases and the J end loses 4 bases, and a stretch of 16 bases separates them. The CDR3 covers 16 residues, taking in both the cysteine and the phenylalanine. Only the CDR3 portion is preserved as DNA: 48 bases, with reading frame beginning at the first base. Taken from the germline V gene, the CDR1 and CDR2 loops are MNHNS and SASEGT.